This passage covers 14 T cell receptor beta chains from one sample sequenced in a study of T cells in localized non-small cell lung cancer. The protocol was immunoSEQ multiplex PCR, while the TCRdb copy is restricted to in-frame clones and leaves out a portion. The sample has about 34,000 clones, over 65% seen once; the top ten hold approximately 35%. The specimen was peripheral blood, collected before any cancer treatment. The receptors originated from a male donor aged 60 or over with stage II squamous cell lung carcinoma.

CDR3 bases: TGTGCCAGCAACCCCCGAGGGCCTGGAAACACCATATATTTT. Translating it yields CASNPRGPGNTIYF. V is TRBV5-6 and J is TRBJ1-3; D not resolved. Between the trimmed V and J ends, which lost 6 bases and 2 bases, there was a span of 12 bases. Germline values: CDR1 SGHDT, CDR2 YYEEEE. The CDR3 totals 14 residues.

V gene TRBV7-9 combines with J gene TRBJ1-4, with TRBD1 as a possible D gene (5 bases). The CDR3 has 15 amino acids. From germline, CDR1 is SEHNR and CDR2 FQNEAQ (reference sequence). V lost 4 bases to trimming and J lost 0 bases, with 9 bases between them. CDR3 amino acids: CASSSQGATNEKLFF. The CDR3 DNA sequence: TGTGCCAGCAGCTCTCAGGGTGCAACTAATGAAAAACTGTTTTTT.

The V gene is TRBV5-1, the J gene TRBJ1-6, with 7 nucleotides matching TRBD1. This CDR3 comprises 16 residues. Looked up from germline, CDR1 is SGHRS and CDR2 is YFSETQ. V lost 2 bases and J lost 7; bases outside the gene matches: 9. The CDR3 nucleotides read TGCGCCAGCAGCTTATCGACAGGGAGGTACAATTCACCCCTCCACTTT. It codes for CASSLSTGRYNSPLHF.

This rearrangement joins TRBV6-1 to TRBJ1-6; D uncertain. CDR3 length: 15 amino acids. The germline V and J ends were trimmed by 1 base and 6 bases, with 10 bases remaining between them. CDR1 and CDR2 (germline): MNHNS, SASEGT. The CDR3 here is CASSEDLWGNSPLHF. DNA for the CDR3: TGTGCCAGCAGTGAAGACCTTTGGGGTAATTCACCCCTCCACTTT.

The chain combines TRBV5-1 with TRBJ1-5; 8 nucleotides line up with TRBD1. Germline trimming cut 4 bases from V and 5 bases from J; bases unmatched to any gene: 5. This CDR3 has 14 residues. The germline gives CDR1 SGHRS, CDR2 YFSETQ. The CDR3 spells CASSPDRADQPQHF. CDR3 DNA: TGCGCCAGCAGCCCGGACAGGGCAGATCAGCCCCAGCATTTT.

The CDR3 DNA reads TGTGCCAGCAGCGCCAGACAGCCCACCGAGGAGCAGTACTTC. Its translation is CASSARQPTEEQYF. The chain employs TRBV7-9 and TRBJ2-7; TRBD1 is a possible D gene (5 bases). Trimming pared 5 bases from V and 7 bases from J, leaving 18 bases between. The CDR3 runs 14 residues. Germline V gene data show CDR1 as SEHNR and CDR2 as FQNEAQ (reference sequence).

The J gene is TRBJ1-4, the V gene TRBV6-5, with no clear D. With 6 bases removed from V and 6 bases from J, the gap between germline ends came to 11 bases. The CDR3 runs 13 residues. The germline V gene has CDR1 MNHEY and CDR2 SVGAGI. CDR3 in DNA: TGTGCCAGCAGCAGGAAGGCGGATGAAAAACTGTTTTTT. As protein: CASSRKADEKLFF.

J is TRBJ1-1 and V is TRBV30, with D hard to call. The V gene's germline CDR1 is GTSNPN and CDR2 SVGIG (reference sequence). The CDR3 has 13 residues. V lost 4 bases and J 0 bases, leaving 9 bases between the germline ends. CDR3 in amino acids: CAWKFGMNTEAFF. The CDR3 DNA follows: TGTGCCTGGAAGTTCGGGATGAACACTGAAGCTTTCTTT.

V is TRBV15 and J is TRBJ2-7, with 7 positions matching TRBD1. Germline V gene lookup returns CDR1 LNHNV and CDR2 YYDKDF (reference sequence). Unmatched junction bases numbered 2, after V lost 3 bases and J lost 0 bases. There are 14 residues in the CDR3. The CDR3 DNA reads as TGTGCCACCAGCAGGGACAGGAGCTCCTACGAGCAGTACTTC. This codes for CATSRDRSSYEQYF.

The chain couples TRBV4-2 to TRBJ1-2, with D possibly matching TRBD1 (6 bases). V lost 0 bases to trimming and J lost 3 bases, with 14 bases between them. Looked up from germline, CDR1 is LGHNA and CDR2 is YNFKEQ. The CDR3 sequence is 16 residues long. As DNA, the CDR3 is TGTGCCAGCAGCCAAGATATGGGGGGCACAGACTATGGCTACACCTTC. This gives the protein CASSQDMGGTDYGYTF.

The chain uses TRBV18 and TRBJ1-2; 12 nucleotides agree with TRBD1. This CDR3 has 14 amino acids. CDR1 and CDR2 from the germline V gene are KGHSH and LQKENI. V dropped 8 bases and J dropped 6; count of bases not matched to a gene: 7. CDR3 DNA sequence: TGTGCCAGCCAAGGGGACAGGGGGCAGAATGGCTACACCTTC. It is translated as CASQGDRGQNGYTF.

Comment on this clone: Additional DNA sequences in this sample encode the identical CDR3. For the CDR3, the DNA is TGCGCCAGCAGCTTGGGAGGGACTAGCGGCACAGATACGCAGTATTTT. This gives the protein CASSLGGTSGTDTQYF. V usage is TRBV5-1 and J usage is TRBJ2-3, with TRBD2 identical over 10 bases. Germline CDR1 reads SGHRS; CDR2 reads YFSETQ. V lost 0 bases, J lost 1 base, and 2 bases stayed unmatched. The CDR3 loop spans 16 amino acids. The whole variable domain, remainder taken from reference TRBV5-1 and TRBJ2-3, is KAGVTQTPRYLIKTRGQQVTLSCSPISGHRSVSWYQQTPGQGLQFLFEYFSETQRNKGNFPGRFSGRQFSNSRSEMNVSTLELGDSALYLCASSLGGTSGTDTQYFGPGTRLTVL.

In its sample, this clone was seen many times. The CDR3 reads CASSIVDRNQPQHF. CDR3 DNA sequence: TGTGCCAGTAGTATAGTGGACCGAAATCAGCCCCAGCATTTT. This sequence joins TRBV19 and TRBJ1-5, with no clear D. Germline V gene lookup returns CDR1 LNHDA and CDR2 SQIVND (reference sequence). There are 14 residues in the CDR3. Trimming stripped 1 base from V and 4 bases from J, with 8 bases between.

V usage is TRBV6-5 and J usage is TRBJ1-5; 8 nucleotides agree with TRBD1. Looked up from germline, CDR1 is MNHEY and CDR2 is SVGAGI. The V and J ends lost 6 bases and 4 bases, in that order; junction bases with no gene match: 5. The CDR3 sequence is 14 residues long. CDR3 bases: TGTGCCAGCAGCCGAGGGACAGGTAATCAGCCCCAGCATTTT. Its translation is CASSRGTGNQPQHF.